The 14 T cell receptor beta chains below all came from one sample that was sequenced in a study of CD8 T cells in ankylosing spondylitis. Whole-study results and caveats: Apparently characteristic of ankylosing spondylitis blood was a TCR beta motif (roughly 8 highly homologous variants).

Each CDR3 protein is one row after TCRdb ran MiXCR on the 5' RACE reads. The repertoire holds some 220,000 distinct CDR3 sequences, with 5.5% to 7.5% as singletons. Their cognate antigens are unknown. The specimen sequenced was blood, either unsorted or a sorted T cell fraction (not recorded which). The receptors derive from a male donor with ankylosing spondylitis.

This clonotype has at least ten counts. This chain joins TRBV4-2 and TRBJ2-1; D gene ambiguous. The CDR3 runs 15 residues. Trimming cost V 0 bases and J 1 base, with 7 bases left between them. The germline gives CDR1 LGHNA, CDR2 YNFKEQ. This CDR3 is CASSQDKGSYNEQFF. The DNA for the CDR3 is TGTGCCAGCAGCCAAGATAAGGGTTCCTACAATGAGCAGTTCTTC.

This clonotype was counted many times. The gene calls are TRBV27 and TRBJ2-1; 7 bases fit TRBD2. The length of the CDR3 is 16 residues. The germline gives CDR1 MNHEY, CDR2 SMNVEV (reference sequence). Unmatched junction bases numbered 13, after V lost 5 bases and J lost 6 bases. CDR3 residues: CASSMILAIGPNEQFF. Written as DNA, the CDR3 is TGTGCCAGCAGTATGATACTAGCGATAGGGCCCAATGAGCAGTTCTTC.

This clonotype has ten or more counts. The chain carries TRBV25-1 and TRBJ2-7; D not certain. Germline lookup yields CDR1 MGHDK and CDR2 SYGVNS. The germline V and J ends were trimmed by 6 bases and 4 bases, with 7 bases remaining between them. CDR3 length equals 11 residues. The CDR3 region is CASRDLYEQYF. In nucleotides, the CDR3 is TGTGCCAGCAGGGACCTTTACGAGCAGTACTTC.

This clonotype has ten or more counts. The rearrangement uses TRBV20-1 and TRBJ1-6; D unclear. Trimming took 6 bases from V and 6 from J, leaving 18 bases between them. The germline CDR1 and CDR2 sequences are DFQATT and SNEGSKA (reference sequence). The CDR3 is 15 residues long. DNA of the CDR3: TGCAGTGCAGGATTAGGTGTCGGATTTAATTCACCCCTCCACTTT. Its protein product is CSAGLGVGFNSPLHF.

This clonotype was detected only a few times. The CDR3, as DNA: TGTGCCTGCACCCCTGGGTCCTACGATACGCAGTATTTT. Its protein is CACTPGSYDTQYF. The chain employs TRBV30 and TRBJ2-3, with no clear D. Trimming stripped 6 bases from V and 6 bases from J, with 16 bases between. The length of the CDR3 is 13 residues. Germline-derived CDR1 and CDR2 are GTSNPN and SVGIG (reference sequence).

In its sample, this clonotype was seen many times. The rearrangement links TRBV7-6 to TRBJ1-1; unclear D gene. V was pared by 5 bases and J by 0 bases, with 16 bases between. CDR1 SGHVS and CDR2 FNYEAQ come from the germline V gene. This CDR3 region has 16 residues. The CDR3 here is CASSPRFGNMNTEAFF. In DNA form, the CDR3 reads TGTGCCAGCAGCCCTAGGTTCGGGAACATGAACACTGAAGCTTTCTTT.

The CDR3 sequence is CSAGAPPGQYF. The DNA of the CDR3 is TGCAGCGCCGGAGCGCCTCCGGGTCAGTACTTC. This chain joins TRBV29-1 and TRBJ2-4, with D uncertain. CDR1 SQVTM and CDR2 ANQGSEA come from the germline V gene. CDR3 length: 11 amino acids. V was trimmed by 7 bases and J by 12 bases, leaving 16 bases between them.

The table lists this clonotype with many counts. This chain uses TRBV7-2 with TRBJ1-1; D is perhaps TRBD1 (5 bases). V dropped 4 bases and J dropped 1 base, with 13 bases sitting between them. This CDR3 region has 15 residues. Germline CDR1 reads SGHTA; CDR2 reads FQGNSA. This chain's CDR3 is CASSSSGGGNTEAFF. In DNA, the CDR3 is TGTGCCAGCAGCTCGTCTGGGGGGGGGAACACTGAAGCTTTCTTT.

With regard to this clonotype: A much more abundant neighbour one base away suggests this may be a read error. The gene calls are TRBV14 and TRBJ2-2, with 8 bases that match TRBD1. The germline CDR1 and CDR2 sequences are SGHDN and FVKESK. The CDR3 consists of 16 residues. The CDR3 loop reads CASSQRQGFNTGELIF. As DNA, the CDR3 is TGTGCCAGCAGCCAAAGACAGGGGTTTAACACCGGGGAGCTGATTTTT.

This clonotype was picked up many times. One junction end disagrees with the germline gene, perhaps due to a read error. This chain joins TRBV15 and TRBJ1-6, with unresolved D. CDR1 is LNHNV, CDR2 YYDKDF, per germline (reference sequence). CDR3 length: 12 residues. CDR3 residues: CATSREYSLLHF. The CDR3 DNA sequence: TGTGCCACCAGCAGGGAATATTCACTCCTCCACTTT.

This clonotype was counted many times. The chain joins TRBV9 to TRBJ1-2; D is possibly TRBD1 (5 bases). Germline CDR1 and CDR2: SGDLS and YYNGEE. V lost 4 bases, J lost 6 bases, and 16 bases lay in between. The CDR3 totals 14 residues. The CDR3 loop reads CASSPRDNLHGYTF. For the CDR3, the DNA is TGTGCCAGCAGCCCCAGGGATAATCTTCATGGCTACACCTTC. The variable domain in full, with the rest retrieved from reference TRBV9 and TRBJ1-2, is DSGVTQTPKHLITATGQRVTLRCSPRSGDLSVYWYQQSLDQGLQFLIQYYNGEERAKGNILERFSAQQFPDLHSELNLSSLELGDSALYFCASSPRDNLHGYTFGSGTRLTVV.

This sequence joins TRBV20-1 and TRBJ2-7; 10 bases fit TRBD2. Germline values: CDR1 DFQATT, CDR2 SNEGSKA (reference sequence). This CDR3 has 13 amino acids. The CDR3 coding sequence is TGCACCGCAGGGCTAGCGGGAGATTACGAGCAGTACTTC. This sequence encodes CTAGLAGDYEQYF.

The rearrangement joins TRBV6-2 or TRBV6-3 to TRBJ2-2; TRBD2 agrees at 7 bases. The trim removed 0 bases at V and 7 bases at J, leaving 2 bases unmatched. CDR3 length equals 14 residues. In germline, CDR1 is MNHEY, CDR2 SVGEGT. The CDR3 sequence: CASSYSRGVGELFF. The CDR3 DNA is TGTGCCAGCAGTTACTCCCGGGGGGTCGGGGAGCTGTTTTTT.

This clonotype was picked up many times. One end of the junction fails to match germline, which may point to a read error. The gene calls are TRBV18 and TRBJ2-6, with TRBD1 as a possible D gene (5 bases). Per germline, CDR1 KGHSH and CDR2 LQKENI. There are 16 residues in the CDR3. CDR3 residues: CASSPPQYSGANVLTF. The CDR3 DNA reads as TGTGCCAGCTCACCACCTCAGTACTCTGGGGCCAACGTCCTGACCTTC.